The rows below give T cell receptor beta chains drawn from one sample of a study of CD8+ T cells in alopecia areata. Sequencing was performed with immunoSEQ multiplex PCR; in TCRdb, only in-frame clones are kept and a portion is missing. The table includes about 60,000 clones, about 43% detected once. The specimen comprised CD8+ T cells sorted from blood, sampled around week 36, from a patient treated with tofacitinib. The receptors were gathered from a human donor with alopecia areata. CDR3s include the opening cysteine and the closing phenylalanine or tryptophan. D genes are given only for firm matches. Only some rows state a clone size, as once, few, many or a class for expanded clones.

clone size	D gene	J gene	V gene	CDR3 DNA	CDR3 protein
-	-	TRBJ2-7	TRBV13	TGTGCCAGCGTGATCCAGGGGTCCTACGAGCAGTACTTC	CASVIQGSYEQYF
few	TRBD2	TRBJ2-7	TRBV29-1	TGCAGCGTTGTTCCGGGGACTAAAACCTACGAGCAGTACTTC	CSVVPGTKTYEQYF
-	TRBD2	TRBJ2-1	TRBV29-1	TGCAGCGTCGCGGGACTAGCGGGAGTTAATGAGCAGTTCTTC	CSVAGLAGVNEQFF
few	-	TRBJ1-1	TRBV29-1	TGCAAAGCGTTCTCGGGGTCTACTGAAGCTTTCTTT	CKAFSGSTEAFF
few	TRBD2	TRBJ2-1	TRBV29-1	TGCAGCGTGGCCGGACTAGGGGATGTCTACAATGAGCAGTTCTTC	CSVAGLGDVYNEQFF
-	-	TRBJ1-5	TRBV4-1	TGCGCCAGCAGCCAGGTGAAGGGCAATCAGCCCCAGCATTTT	CASSQVKGNQPQHF
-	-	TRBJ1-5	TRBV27	TGTGCCAGCAGTTTAGGCTTGGGGCAGCCCCAGCATTTT	CASSLGLGQPQHF
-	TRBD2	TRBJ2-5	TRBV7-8	TGTGCCAGCAGCTTAGATGGTAGCGGGGGCGAAGAGACCCAGTACTTC	CASSLDGSGGEETQYF
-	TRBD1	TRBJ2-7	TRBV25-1	TGTGCCAGCACCGGGACAGGTTCCTACGAGCAGTACTTC	CASTGTGSYEQYF
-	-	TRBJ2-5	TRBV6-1	TGTGCCAGCAGTGAGGGTCCTGTCCCCGCGGCCGAGACCCAGTACTTC	CASSEGPVPAAETQYF